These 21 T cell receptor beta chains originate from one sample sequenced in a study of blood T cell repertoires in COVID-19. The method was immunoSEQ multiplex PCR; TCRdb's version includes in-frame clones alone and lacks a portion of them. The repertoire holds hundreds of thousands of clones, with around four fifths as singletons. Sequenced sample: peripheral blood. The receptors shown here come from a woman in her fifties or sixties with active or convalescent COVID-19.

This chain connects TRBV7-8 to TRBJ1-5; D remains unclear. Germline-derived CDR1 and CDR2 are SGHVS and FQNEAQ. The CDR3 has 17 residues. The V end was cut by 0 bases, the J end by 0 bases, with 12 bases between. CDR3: CASSLAFLRSSNQPQHF. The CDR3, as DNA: TGTGCCAGCAGCTTAGCGTTTCTGCGCTCTAGCAATCAGCCCCAGCATTTT.

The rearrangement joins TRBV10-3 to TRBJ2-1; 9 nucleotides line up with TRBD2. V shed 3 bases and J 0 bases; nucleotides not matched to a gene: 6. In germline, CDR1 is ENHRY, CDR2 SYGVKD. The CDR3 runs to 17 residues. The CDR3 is CAISDLSGRVSYNEQFF. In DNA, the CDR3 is TGTGCCATCAGTGACCTTAGCGGGAGAGTCTCCTACAATGAGCAGTTCTTC.

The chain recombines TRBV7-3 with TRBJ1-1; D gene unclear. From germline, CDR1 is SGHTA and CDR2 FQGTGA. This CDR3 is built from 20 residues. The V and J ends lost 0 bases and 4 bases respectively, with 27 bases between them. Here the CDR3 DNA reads TGTGCCAGCAGCTTAACTTGGTTAGTAGTTACGGCCGGGGAAGGCACTGAAGCTTTCTTT. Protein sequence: CASSLTWLVVTAGEGTEAFF. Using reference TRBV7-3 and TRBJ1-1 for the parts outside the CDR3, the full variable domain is GAGVSQTPSNKVTEKGKYVELRCDPISGHTALYWYRQSLGQGPEFLIYFQGTGAADDSGLPNDRFFAVRPEGSVSTLKIQRTERGDSAVYLCASSLTWLVVTAGEGTEAFFGQGTRLTVV.

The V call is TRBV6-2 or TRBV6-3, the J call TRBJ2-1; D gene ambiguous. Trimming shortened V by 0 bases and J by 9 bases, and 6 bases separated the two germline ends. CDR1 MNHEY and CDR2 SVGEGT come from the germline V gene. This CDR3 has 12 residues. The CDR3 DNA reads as TGTGCCAGCAGTTACTCTCGCGGTGAGCAGTTCTTC. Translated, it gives CASSYSRGEQFF.

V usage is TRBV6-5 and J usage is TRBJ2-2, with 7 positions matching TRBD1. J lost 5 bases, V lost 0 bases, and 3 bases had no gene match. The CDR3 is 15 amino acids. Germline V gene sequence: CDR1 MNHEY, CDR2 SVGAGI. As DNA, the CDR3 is TGTGCCAGCAGTTACTCGGACAGGTCAACCGGGGAGCTGTTTTTT. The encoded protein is CASSYSDRSTGELFF.

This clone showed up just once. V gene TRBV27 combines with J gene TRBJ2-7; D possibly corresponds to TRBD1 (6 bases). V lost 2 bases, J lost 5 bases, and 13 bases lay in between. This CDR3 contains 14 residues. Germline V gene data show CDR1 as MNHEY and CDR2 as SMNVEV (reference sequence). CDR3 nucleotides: TGTGCCAGCAGTTTAGGGCAGGGGAGAAACGAGCAGTACTTC. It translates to CASSLGQGRNEQYF.

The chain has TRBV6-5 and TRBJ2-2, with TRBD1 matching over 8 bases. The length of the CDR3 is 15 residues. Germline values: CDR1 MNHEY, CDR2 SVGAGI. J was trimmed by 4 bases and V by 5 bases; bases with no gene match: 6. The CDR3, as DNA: TGTGCCAGCAGTATACAGGGACAGGTCACCGGGGAGCTGTTTTTT. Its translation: CASSIQGQVTGELFF.

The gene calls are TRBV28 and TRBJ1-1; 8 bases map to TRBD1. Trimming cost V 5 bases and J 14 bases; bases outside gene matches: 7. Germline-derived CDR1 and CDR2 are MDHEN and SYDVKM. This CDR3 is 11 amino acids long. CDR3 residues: CASSVTGGTFF. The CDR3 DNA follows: TGTGCCAGCAGTGTCACAGGGGGTACCTTCTTT.

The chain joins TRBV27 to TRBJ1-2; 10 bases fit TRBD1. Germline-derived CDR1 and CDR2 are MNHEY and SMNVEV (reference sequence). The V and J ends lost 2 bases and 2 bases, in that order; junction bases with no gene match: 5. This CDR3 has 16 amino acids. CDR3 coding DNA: TGTGCCAGCAGTTTAAAACGGGACAGGGGAAACTATGGCTACACCTTC. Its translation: CASSLKRDRGNYGYTF.

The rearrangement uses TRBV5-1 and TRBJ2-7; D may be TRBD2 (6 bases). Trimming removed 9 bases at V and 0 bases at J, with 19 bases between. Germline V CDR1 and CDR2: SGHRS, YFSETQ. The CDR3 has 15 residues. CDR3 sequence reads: CANIHTGTYSYEQYF. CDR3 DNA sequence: TGCGCCAACATACATACCGGGACTTACTCCTACGAGCAGTACTTC.

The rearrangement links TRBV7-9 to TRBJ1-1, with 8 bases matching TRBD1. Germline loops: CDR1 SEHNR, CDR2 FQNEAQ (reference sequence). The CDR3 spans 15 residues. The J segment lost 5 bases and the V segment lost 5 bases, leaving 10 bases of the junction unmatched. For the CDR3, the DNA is TGTGCCAGCAGCACCGGACAGGGTTTGGGAACTGAAGCTTTCTTT. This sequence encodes CASSTGQGLGTEAFF.

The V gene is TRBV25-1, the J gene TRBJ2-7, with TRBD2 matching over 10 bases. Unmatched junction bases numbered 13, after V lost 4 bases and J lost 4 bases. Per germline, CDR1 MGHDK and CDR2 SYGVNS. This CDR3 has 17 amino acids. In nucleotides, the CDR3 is TGTGCCAGCAGTGCCGCGGGGGCGGCTAGCGGGAGTTACGAGCAGTACTTC. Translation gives CASSAAGAASGSYEQYF.

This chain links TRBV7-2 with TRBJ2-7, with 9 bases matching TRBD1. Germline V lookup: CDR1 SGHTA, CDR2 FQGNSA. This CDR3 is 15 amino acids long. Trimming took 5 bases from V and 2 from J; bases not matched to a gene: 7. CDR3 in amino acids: CASSVPGQGTYEQYF. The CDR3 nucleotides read TGTGCCAGCAGCGTTCCGGGACAGGGAACCTACGAGCAGTACTTC. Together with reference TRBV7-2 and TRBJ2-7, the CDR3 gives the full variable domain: GAGVSQSPSNKVTEKGKDVELRCDPISGHTALYWYRQSLGQGLEFLIYFQGNSAPDKSGLPSDRFSAERTGGSVSTLTIQRTQQEDSAVYLCASSVPGQGTYEQYFGPGTRLTVT.

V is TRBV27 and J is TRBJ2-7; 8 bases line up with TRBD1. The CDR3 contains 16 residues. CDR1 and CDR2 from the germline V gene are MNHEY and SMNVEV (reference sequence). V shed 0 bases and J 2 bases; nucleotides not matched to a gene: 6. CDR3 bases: TGTGCCAGCAGTTTATCGGGGACAGGTCGAGCCTACGAGCAGTACTTC. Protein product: CASSLSGTGRAYEQYF.

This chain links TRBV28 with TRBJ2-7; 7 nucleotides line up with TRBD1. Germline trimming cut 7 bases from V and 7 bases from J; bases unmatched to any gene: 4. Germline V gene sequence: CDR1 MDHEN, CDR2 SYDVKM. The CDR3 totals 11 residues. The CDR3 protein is CASTDRVEQYF. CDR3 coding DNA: TGTGCCAGCACAGACAGGGTTGAGCAGTACTTC.

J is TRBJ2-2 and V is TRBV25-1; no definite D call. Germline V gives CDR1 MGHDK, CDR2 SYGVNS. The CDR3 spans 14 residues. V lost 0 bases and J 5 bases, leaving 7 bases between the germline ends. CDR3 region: CASSEYLETGELFF. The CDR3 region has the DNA TGTGCCAGCAGTGAATATTTAGAAACCGGGGAGCTGTTTTTT.

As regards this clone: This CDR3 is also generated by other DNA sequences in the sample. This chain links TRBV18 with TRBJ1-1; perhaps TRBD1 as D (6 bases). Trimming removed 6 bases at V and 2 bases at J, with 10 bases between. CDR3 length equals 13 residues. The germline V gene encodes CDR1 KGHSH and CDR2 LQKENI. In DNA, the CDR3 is TGTGCCAGCTCGGGACACGCTAACACTGAAGCTTTCTTT. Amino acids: CASSGHANTEAFF.

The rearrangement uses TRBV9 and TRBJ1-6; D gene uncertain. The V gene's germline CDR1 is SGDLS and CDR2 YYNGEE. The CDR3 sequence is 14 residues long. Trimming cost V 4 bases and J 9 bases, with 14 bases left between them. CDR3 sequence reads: CASSPPGPPSPLHF. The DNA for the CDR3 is TGTGCCAGCAGCCCACCTGGGCCGCCTTCACCCCTCCACTTT. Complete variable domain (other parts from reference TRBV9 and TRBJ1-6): DSGVTQTPKHLITATGQRVTLRCSPRSGDLSVYWYQQSLDQGLQFLIQYYNGEERAKGNILERFSAQQFPDLHSELNLSSLELGDSALYFCASSPPGPPSPLHFGNGTRLTVT.

DNA for the CDR3: TGTGCCAGCAGCGTAACGCCTACCTACAATGAGCAGTTCTTC. It yields the protein CASSVTPTYNEQFF. The chain couples TRBV9 to TRBJ2-1; D unclear. The CDR3 sequence is 14 residues long. With 1 base removed from V and 2 bases from J, the gap between germline ends came to 7 bases. Germline values: CDR1 SGDLS, CDR2 YYNGEE.

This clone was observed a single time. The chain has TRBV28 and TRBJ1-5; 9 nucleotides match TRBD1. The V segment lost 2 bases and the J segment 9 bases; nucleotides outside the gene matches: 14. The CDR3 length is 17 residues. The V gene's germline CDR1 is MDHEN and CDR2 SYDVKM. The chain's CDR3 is CASSLGPGQGLKRPQHF. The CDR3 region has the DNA TGTGCCAGCAGTTTAGGGCCGGGACAGGGTTTAAAGAGGCCCCAGCATTTT. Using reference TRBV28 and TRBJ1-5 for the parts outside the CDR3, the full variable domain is DVKVTQSSRYLVKRTGEKVFLECVQDMDHENMFWYRQDPGLGLRLIYFSYDVKMKEKGDIPEGYSVSREKKERFSLILESASTNQTSMYLCASSLGPGQGLKRPQHFGDGTRLSIL.

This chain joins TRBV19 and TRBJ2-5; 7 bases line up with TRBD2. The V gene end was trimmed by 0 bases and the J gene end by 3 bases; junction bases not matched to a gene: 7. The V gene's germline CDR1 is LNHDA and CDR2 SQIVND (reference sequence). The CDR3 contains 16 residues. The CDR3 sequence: CASSIDLSGPEETQYF. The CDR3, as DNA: TGTGCCAGTAGTATAGATCTTAGCGGGCCTGAAGAGACCCAGTACTTC.